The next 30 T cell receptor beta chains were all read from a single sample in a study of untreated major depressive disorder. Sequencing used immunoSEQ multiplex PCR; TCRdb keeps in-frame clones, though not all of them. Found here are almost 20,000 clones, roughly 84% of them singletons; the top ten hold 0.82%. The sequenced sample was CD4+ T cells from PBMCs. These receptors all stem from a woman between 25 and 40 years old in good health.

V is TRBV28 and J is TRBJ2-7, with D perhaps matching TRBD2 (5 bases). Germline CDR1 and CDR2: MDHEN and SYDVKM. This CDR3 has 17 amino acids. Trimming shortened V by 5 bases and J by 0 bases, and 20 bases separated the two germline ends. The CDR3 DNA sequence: TGTGCCAGCAGTAACTACCAGCGGACCACCTCCTCCTACGAGCAGTACTTC. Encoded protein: CASSNYQRTTSSYEQYF.

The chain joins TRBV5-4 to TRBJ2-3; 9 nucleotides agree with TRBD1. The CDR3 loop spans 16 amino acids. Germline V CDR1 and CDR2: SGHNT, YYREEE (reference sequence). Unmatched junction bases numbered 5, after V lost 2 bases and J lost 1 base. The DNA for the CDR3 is TGTGCCAGCAGCTTTCCGGGACAGGGTGGCACAGATACGCAGTATTTT. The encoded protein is CASSFPGQGGTDTQYF.

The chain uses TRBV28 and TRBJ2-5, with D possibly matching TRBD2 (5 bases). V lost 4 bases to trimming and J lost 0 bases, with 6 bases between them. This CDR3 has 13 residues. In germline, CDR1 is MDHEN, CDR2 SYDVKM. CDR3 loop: CASSWENQETQYF. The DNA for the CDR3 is TGTGCCAGCAGTTGGGAGAACCAAGAGACCCAGTACTTC.

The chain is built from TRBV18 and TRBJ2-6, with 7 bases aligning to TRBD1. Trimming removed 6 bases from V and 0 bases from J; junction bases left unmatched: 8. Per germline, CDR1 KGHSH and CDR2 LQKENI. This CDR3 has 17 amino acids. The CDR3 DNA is TGTGCCAGCTCCCCCGGGACAGCCTACTCTGGGGCCAACGTCCTGACTTTC. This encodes CASSPGTAYSGANVLTF.

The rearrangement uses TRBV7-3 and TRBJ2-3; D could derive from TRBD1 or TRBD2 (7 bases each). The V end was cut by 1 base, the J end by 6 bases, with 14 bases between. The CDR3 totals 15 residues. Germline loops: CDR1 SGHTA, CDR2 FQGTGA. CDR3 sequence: CASSLNTGEGDTQYF. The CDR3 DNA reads TGTGCCAGCAGCTTAAATACAGGGGAGGGGGATACGCAGTATTTT.

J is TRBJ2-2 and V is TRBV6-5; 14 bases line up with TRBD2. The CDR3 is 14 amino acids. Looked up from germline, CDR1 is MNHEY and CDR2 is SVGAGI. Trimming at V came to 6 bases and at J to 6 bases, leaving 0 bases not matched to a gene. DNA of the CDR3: TGTGCCAGCAGGACTAGCGGGAGGGCCGGGGAGCTGTTTTTT. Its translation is CASRTSGRAGELFF.

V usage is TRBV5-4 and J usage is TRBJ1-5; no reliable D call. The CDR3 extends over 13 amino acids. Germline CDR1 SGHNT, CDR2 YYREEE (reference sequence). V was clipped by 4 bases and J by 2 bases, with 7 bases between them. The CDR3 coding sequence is TGTGCCAGCAGCCAGGAGGGCAATCAGCCCCAGCATTTT. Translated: CASSQEGNQPQHF.

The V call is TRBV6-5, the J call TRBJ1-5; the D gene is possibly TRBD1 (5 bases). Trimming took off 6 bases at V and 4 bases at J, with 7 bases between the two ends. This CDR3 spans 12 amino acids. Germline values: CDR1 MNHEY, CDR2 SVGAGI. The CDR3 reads CASREGNQPQHF. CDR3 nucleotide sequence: TGTGCCAGCAGGGAGGGGAATCAGCCCCAGCATTTT.

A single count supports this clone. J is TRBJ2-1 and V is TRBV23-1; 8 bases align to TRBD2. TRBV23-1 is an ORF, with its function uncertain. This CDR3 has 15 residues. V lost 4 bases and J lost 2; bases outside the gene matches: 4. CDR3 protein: CASSLTGGPYNEQFF. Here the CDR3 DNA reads TGCGCCAGCAGTCTGACGGGAGGGCCCTACAATGAGCAGTTCTTC.

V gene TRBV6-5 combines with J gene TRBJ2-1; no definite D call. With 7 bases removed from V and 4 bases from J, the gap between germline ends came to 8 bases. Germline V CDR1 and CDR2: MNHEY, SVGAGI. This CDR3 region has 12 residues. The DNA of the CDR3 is TGTGCCAGCACCACAACTTACAATGAGCAGTTCTTC. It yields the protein CASTTTYNEQFF.

CDR3 sequence (DNA): TGCGCCAGCAGCTCCACCGGGACACTCTACGAGCAGTACTTC. This gives the protein CASSSTGTLYEQYF. The gene calls are TRBV5-1 and TRBJ2-7; TRBD1 is a possible D gene (6 bases). Germline CDR1 reads SGHRS; CDR2 reads YFSETQ. Trimming removed 3 bases at V and 3 bases at J, with 13 bases between. CDR3 length: 14 amino acids.

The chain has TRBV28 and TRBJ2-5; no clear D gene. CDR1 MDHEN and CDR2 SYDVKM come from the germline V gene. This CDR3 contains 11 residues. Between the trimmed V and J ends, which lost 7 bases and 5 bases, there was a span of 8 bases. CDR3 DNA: TGTGCCAGCACCTTCAGGGAGACCCAGTACTTC. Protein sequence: CASTFRETQYF.

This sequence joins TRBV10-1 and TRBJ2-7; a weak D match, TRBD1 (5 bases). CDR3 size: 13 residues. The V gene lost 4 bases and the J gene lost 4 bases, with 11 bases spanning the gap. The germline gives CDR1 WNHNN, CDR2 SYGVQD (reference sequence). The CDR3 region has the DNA TGCGCCAGCAGTGTCAGGGCCGGGTACGAGCAGTACTTC. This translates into CASSVRAGYEQYF.

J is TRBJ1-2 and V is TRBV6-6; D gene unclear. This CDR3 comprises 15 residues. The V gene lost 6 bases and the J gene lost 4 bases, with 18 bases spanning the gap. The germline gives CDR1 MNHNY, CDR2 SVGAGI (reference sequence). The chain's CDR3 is CASSYTAGVGYGYTF. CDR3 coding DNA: TGTGCCAGCAGCTACACCGCGGGCGTGGGCTATGGCTACACCTTC.

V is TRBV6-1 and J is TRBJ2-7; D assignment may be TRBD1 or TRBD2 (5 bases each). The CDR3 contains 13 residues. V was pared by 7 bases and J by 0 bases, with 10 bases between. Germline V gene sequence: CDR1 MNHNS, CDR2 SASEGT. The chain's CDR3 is CASNPGSSYEQYF. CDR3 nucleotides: TGTGCCAGCAACCCAGGGAGCTCCTACGAGCAGTACTTC.

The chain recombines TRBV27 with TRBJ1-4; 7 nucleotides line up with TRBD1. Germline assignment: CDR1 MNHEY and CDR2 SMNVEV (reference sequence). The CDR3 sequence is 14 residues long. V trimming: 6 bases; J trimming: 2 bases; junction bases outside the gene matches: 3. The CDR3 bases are TGTGCCAGCAGGACACAGGGGACTAATGAAAAACTGTTTTTT. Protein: CASRTQGTNEKLFF.

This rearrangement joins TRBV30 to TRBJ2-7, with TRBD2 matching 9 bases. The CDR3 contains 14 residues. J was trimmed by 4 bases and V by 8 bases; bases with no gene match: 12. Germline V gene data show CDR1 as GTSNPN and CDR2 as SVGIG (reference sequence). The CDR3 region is CAGQSGLAQYEQYF. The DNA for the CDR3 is TGTGCCGGACAATCGGGACTAGCACAATACGAGCAGTACTTC.

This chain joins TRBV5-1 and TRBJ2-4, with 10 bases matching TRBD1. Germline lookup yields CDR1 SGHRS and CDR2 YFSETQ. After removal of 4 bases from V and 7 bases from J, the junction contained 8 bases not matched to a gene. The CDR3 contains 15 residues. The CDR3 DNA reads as TGCGCCAGCAGCGGCGGGACAGGGGTATGGAACATTCAGTACTTC. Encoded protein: CASSGGTGVWNIQYF.

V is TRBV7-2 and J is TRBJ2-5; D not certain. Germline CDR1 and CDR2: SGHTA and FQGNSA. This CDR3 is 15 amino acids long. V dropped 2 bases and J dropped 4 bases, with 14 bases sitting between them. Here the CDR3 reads CASSLQAGRRETQYF. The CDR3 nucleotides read TGTGCCAGCAGCTTACAGGCAGGTCGGAGAGAGACCCAGTACTTC.

CDR3 residues: CASSLSSTDTQYF. The CDR3 DNA follows: TGTGCCAGCAGCCTATCTAGCACAGATACGCAGTATTTT. V usage is TRBV7-3 and J usage is TRBJ2-3, with unresolved D. CDR3 length: 13 amino acids. Germline CDR1 is SGHTA and CDR2 is FQGTGA. Trimming took 5 bases from V and 0 from J, leaving 6 bases between them. Looking up the rest from reference TRBV7-3 and TRBJ2-3 gives the full variable domain: GAGVSQTPSNKVTEKGKYVELRCDPISGHTALYWYRQSLGQGPEFLIYFQGTGAADDSGLPNDRFFAVRPEGSVSTLKIQRTERGDSAVYLCASSLSSTDTQYFGPGTRLTVL.

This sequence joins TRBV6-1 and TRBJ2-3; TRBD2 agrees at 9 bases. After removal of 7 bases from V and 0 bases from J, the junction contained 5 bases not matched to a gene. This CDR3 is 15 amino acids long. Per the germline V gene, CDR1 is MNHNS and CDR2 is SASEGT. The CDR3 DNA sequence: TGTGCCAGCAATCCGACTAGCGGTAGCACAGATACGCAGTATTTT. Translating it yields CASNPTSGSTDTQYF.

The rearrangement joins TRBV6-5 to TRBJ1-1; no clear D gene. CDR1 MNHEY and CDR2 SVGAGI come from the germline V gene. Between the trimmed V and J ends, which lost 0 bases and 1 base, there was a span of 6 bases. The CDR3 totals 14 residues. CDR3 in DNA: TGTGCCAGCAGTTACTCTGGGGAGAACACTGAAGCTTTCTTT. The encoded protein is CASSYSGENTEAFF.

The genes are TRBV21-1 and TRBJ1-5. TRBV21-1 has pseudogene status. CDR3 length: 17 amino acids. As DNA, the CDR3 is TGTGCCAGCAGAAAAATTTCGGGAGGGGGGCAAGAGCAGCCCCAGCATTTT. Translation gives CASRKISGGGQEQPQHF.

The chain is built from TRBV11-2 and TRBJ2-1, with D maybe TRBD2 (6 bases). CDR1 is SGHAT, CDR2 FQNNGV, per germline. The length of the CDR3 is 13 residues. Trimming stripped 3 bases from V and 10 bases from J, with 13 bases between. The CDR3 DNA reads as TGTGCCAGCAGCTTTCAACTGGGAGGAGAGCAGTTCTTC. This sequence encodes CASSFQLGGEQFF.

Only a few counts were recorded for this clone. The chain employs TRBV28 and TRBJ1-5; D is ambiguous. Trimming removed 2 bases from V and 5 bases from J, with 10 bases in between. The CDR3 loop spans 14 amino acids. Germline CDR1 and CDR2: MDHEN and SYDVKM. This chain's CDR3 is CASSLSIRDQPQHF. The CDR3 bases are TGTGCCAGCAGTTTAAGTATCAGAGATCAGCCCCAGCATTTT. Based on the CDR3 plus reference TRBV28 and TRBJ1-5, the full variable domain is DVKVTQSSRYLVKRTGEKVFLECVQDMDHENMFWYRQDPGLGLRLIYFSYDVKMKEKGDIPEGYSVSREKKERFSLILESASTNQTSMYLCASSLSIRDQPQHFGDGTRLSIL.

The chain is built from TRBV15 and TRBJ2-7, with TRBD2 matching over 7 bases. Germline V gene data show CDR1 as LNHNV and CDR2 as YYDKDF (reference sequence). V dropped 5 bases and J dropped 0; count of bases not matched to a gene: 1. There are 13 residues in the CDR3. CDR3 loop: CATSRDYSYEQYF. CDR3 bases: TGTGCCACCAGCCGGGACTACTCCTACGAGCAGTACTTC.

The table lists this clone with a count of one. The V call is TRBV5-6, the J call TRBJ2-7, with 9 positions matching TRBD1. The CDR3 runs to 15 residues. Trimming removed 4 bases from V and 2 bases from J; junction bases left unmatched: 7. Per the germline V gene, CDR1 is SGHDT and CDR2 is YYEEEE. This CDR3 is CASSRGTGSTYEQYF. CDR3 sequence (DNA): TGTGCCAGCAGCCGCGGGACAGGGTCGACCTACGAGCAGTACTTC.

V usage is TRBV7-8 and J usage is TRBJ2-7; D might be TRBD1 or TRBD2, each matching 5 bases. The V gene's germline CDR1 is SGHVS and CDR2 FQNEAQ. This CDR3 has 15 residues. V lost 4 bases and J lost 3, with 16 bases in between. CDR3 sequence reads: CASSSYTRENYEQYF. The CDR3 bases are TGTGCCAGCAGCTCGTACACCAGGGAGAACTACGAGCAGTACTTC. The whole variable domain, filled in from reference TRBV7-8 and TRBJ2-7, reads GAGVSQSPRYKVAKRGQDVALRCDPISGHVSLFWYQQALGQGPEFLTYFQNEAQLDKSGLPSDRFFAERPEGSVSTLKIQRTQQEDSAVYLCASSSYTRENYEQYFGPGTRLTVT.

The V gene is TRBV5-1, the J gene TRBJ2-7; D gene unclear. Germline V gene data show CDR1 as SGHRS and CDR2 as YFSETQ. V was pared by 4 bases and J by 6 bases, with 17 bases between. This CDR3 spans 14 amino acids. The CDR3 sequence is CASSRPEKRAEQYF. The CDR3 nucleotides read TGCGCCAGCAGCCGGCCGGAGAAAAGGGCCGAGCAGTACTTC. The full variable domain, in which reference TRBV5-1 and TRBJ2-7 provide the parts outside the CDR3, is KAGVTQTPRYLIKTRGQQVTLSCSPISGHRSVSWYQQTPGQGLQFLFEYFSETQRNKGNFPGRFSGRQFSNSRSEMNVSTLELGDSALYLCASSRPEKRAEQYFGPGTRLTVT.

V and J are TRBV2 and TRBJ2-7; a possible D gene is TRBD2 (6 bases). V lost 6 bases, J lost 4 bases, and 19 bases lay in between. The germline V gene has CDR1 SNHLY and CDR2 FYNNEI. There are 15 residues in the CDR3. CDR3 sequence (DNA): TGTGCCAGCAGCCACCATTCCGGGACTCAGTACGAGCAGTACTTC. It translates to CASSHHSGTQYEQYF.